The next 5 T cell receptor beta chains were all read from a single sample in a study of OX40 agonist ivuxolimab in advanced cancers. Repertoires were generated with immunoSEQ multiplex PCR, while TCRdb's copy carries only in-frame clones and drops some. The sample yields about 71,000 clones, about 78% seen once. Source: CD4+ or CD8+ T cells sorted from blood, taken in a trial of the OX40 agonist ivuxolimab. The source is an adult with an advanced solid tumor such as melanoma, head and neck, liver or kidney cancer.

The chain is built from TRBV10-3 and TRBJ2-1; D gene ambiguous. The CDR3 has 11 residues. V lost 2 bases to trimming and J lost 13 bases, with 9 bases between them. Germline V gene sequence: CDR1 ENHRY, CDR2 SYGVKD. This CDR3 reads CAISEEAGQFF. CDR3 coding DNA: TGTGCCATCAGTGAGGAGGCAGGCCAGTTCTTC.

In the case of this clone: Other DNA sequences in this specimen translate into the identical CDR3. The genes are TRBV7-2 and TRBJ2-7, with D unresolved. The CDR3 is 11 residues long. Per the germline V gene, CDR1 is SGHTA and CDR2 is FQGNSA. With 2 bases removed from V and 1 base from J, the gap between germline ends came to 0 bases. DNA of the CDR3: TGTGCCAGCAGCTTATCCTACGAGCAGTACTTC. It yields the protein CASSLSYEQYF. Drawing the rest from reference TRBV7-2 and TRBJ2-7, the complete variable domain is GAGVSQSPSNKVTEKGKDVELRCDPISGHTALYWYRQSLGQGLEFLIYFQGNSAPDKSGLPSDRFSAERTGGSVSTLTIQRTQQEDSAVYLCASSLSYEQYFGPGTRLTVT.

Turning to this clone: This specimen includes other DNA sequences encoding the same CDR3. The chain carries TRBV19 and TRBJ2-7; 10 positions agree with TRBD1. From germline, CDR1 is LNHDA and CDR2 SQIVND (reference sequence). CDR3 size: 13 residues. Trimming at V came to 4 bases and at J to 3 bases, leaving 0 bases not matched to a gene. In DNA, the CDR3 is TGTGCCAGTAGTAGGGACAGGGGCTACGAGCAGTACTTC. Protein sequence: CASSRDRGYEQYF.

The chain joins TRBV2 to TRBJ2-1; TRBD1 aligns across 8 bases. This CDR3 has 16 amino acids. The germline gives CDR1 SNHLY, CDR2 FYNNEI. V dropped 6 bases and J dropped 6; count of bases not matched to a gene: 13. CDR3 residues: CASRLDRGSSGNEQFF. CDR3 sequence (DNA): TGTGCCAGCAGGCTAGACAGGGGATCAAGTGGCAATGAGCAGTTCTTC.

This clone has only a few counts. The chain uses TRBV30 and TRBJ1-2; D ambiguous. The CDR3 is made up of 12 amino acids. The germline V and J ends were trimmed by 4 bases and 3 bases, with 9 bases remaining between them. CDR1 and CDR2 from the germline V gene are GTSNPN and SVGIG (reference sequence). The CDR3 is CAWTAHYYGYTF. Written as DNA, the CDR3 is TGTGCCTGGACTGCACACTACTATGGCTACACCTTC.